A single sample is the source of the 14 T cell receptor beta chains below, sequenced in a study of blood T cell repertoires in COVID-19. Using immunoSEQ multiplex PCR, the repertoire was profiled, and TCRdb retains in-frame clones only, with some absent. The data contain a few hundred thousand clones, about 89% of them seen just once; the ten biggest clones take up 0.94%. Specimen: peripheral blood. These receptors were obtained from a woman in her thirties or forties who had recovered from COVID-19.

This clone was observed a few times. V usage is TRBV6-1 and J usage is TRBJ1-5; D may be TRBD1 (6 bases). Between the trimmed V and J ends, which lost 4 bases and 0 bases, there was a span of 13 bases. The germline gives CDR1 MNHNS, CDR2 SASEGT. This CDR3 has 16 residues. This chain's CDR3 is CASSGWTDLSNQPQHF. CDR3 bases: TGTGCCAGCAGTGGATGGACAGACCTTAGCAATCAGCCCCAGCATTTT.

The rearrangement uses TRBV10-3 and TRBJ1-4, with D perhaps TRBD1 (6 bases). Looked up from germline, CDR1 is ENHRY and CDR2 is SYGVKD. V was trimmed by 0 bases and J by 8 bases, leaving 16 bases between them. This CDR3 is built from 16 residues. The CDR3 region is CAISESKGQGSEKLFF. CDR3 DNA: TGTGCCATCAGTGAGTCAAAAGGGCAGGGGAGCGAAAAACTGTTTTTT.

The chain has TRBV9 and TRBJ2-7, with 7 bases matching TRBD1. After removal of 4 bases from V and 0 bases from J, the junction contained 7 bases not matched to a gene. This CDR3 is 15 amino acids long. Germline-derived CDR1 and CDR2 are SGDLS and YYNGEE. The CDR3 DNA reads TGTGCCAGCAGCCCCGGACAGGAGAGCTCCTACGAGCAGTACTTC. Amino acids: CASSPGQESSYEQYF. Full variable domain (missing parts from reference TRBV9 and TRBJ2-7): DSGVTQTPKHLITATGQRVTLRCSPRSGDLSVYWYQQSLDQGLQFLIQYYNGEERAKGNILERFSAQQFPDLHSELNLSSLELGDSALYFCASSPGQESSYEQYFGPGTRLTVT.

Here the CDR3 DNA reads TGTGCCAGCAGCCAAGTCATAACTAGCGGGAGTCACGAGCAGTACTTC. Translated: CASSQVITSGSHEQYF. This sequence joins TRBV3-1 (or the pseudogene TRBV3-2) and TRBJ2-7, with 11 nucleotides matching TRBD2. Germline CDR1 is LGHDT and CDR2 is YNNKEL (reference sequence). The CDR3 loop spans 16 amino acids. V dropped 1 base and J dropped 5; count of bases not matched to a gene: 7.

The V and J genes are TRBV3-1 (or the pseudogene TRBV3-2) and TRBJ2-7; the match to TRBD2 covers 9 bases. Germline V gene data show CDR1 as LGHDT and CDR2 as YNNKEL (reference sequence). V trimming: 4 bases; J trimming: 2 bases; junction bases outside the gene matches: 9. There are 16 residues in the CDR3. In DNA form, the CDR3 reads TGTGCCAGCAGCCGACCGGAGGGCGGGGGGGCCTACGAGCAGTACTTC. Amino acid sequence: CASSRPEGGGAYEQYF.

The sample holds a few counts of this clone. The chain joins TRBV7-9 to TRBJ2-6; D may be TRBD2 (6 bases). The germline gives CDR1 SEHNR, CDR2 FQNEAQ (reference sequence). The germline V and J ends were trimmed by 5 bases and 4 bases, with 15 bases remaining between them. The CDR3 contains 16 residues. CDR3 in DNA: TGTGCCAGCAGCCCTTCTAGCGTAACGGGGGCCAACGTCCTGACTTTC. It codes for CASSPSSVTGANVLTF. Supplemented by reference TRBV7-9 and TRBJ2-6, the full variable domain reads DTGVSQNPRHKITKRGQNVTFRCDPISEHNRLYWYRQTLGQGPEFLTYFQNEAQLEKSRLLSDRFSAERPKGSFSTLEIQRTEQGDSAMYLCASSPSSVTGANVLTFGAGSRLTVL.

V is TRBV28 and J is TRBJ2-7; 9 bases line up with TRBD1. The V gene's germline CDR1 is MDHEN and CDR2 SYDVKM. The CDR3 has 15 amino acids. Germline trimming cut 5 bases from V and 3 bases from J; bases unmatched to any gene: 8. The CDR3 DNA follows: TGTGCCAGCAGTCAACCGGGACAGGGCATCTACGAGCAGTACTTC. It specifies CASSQPGQGIYEQYF.

The gene calls are TRBV2 and TRBJ1-4; D gene uncertain. With 0 bases removed from V and 8 bases from J, the gap between germline ends came to 19 bases. CDR1 and CDR2 from the germline V gene are SNHLY and FYNNEI. The CDR3 totals 17 residues. The CDR3 protein is CASSEAVGRNGREKLFF. The CDR3 DNA reads TGTGCCAGCAGTGAAGCGGTGGGGAGAAATGGGAGGGAAAAACTGTTTTTT.

CDR3 region: CASSLTGQMNTEAFF. CDR3 coding DNA: TGTGCCAGCAGTTTGACGGGACAGATGAACACTGAAGCTTTCTTT. The chain carries TRBV27 and TRBJ1-1; 7 positions match TRBD1. With 3 bases clipped from V and 0 bases from J, the junction kept 4 bases outside the gene matches. Germline-derived CDR1 and CDR2 are MNHEY and SMNVEV (reference sequence). CDR3 length: 15 residues.

This chain connects TRBV19 to TRBJ1-6; 8 bases match TRBD1. Looked up from germline, CDR1 is LNHDA and CDR2 is SQIVND (reference sequence). The ends lost 9 bases at V and 5 bases at J; junction bases unmatched: 12. This CDR3 spans 16 amino acids. Here the CDR3 DNA reads TGTGCCAGCGAAGGGACAGGTGGTCGAGATAATTCACCCCTCCACTTT. Its translation is CASEGTGGRDNSPLHF.

The V and J genes are TRBV5-1 and TRBJ2-1; possible D gene TRBD1, 5 bases. V lost 4 bases and J lost 7, with 6 bases in between. Germline V gene sequence: CDR1 SGHRS, CDR2 YFSETQ. The CDR3 contains 11 residues. Here the CDR3 DNA reads TGCGCCAGCAGCGGGGCGAATGAGCAGTTCTTC. Amino acids: CASSGANEQFF.

V is TRBV4-1 and J is TRBJ2-1, with D possibly matching TRBD2 (5 bases). Germline V lookup: CDR1 MGHRA, CDR2 YSYEKL. The CDR3 consists of 16 residues. The V gene lost 4 bases and the J gene lost 8 bases, with 21 bases spanning the gap. This CDR3 reads CASSRADYPFVDEQFF. CDR3 DNA sequence: TGCGCCAGCAGCCGAGCAGACTACCCGTTCGTAGATGAGCAGTTCTTC.

As to this clone: Other DNA sequences in this sample translate to the same CDR3. V usage is TRBV5-1 and J usage is TRBJ2-7; no reliable D call. This CDR3 has 13 amino acids. CDR1 SGHRS and CDR2 YFSETQ come from the germline V gene. Trimming took 0 bases from V and 3 from J, leaving 7 bases between them. CDR3: CASSLDPGYEQYF. DNA of the CDR3: TGCGCCAGCAGCTTGGATCCGGGCTACGAGCAGTACTTC.

This chain connects TRBV27 to TRBJ2-1; 8 bases agree with TRBD2. CDR1 is MNHEY and CDR2 is SMNVEV in the germline V gene (reference sequence). CDR3 length: 16 amino acids. Losses at the gene ends were 4 bases for V and 6 bases for J; bases not matched to a gene: 11. CDR3 region: CASSYVGTSGVNEQFF. The CDR3 coding sequence is TGTGCCAGCAGTTATGTTGGGACTAGTGGTGTCAATGAGCAGTTCTTC.